This T cell receptor (beta chain) is drawn from a study of blood T cells in healthy people across ages (dated by TCRdb to about 2015). Regarding the study in general: In model experiments, template switching captured roughly one uniquely barcoded TCR beta cDNA molecule for every two T cells. For two donors (one aged 18 to 29 and one aged 80 or older), the study analyzed two additional independent replicas of 1 million unique cDNA reads from the same blood draw. To avoid experimental bias, donors of different ages were randomly spread across the sequencing lanes. To track age-related changes in TCR beta repertoire diversity, the study relied on deep sequencing normalized with unique cDNA molecular identifiers. Donors were grouped into four age groups: young (average approximately 15 years), middle-aged (roughly 38), aged (over 55) and long-lived (just over 80). Study-level results and caveats: The CMV infection status of donors was not known, potentially confounding age-related changes in expanded clonotypes. Since profiling was done on bulk unsorted PBMCs, naive and antigen-experienced compartments could not be conclusively compared. The percentage of naive T cells measured by flow cytometry correlated strongly with observed TCR beta diversity. Observed TCR beta diversity per million T cells fell roughly linearly with age, and a significant reduction was already apparent by age roughly 40. Compared with the aged group, more naive CD4+ T cells, fewer expanded clones and increased TCR diversity were shown by the long-lived group, suggesting age selection. Estimates of total diversity based on one million sequenced T cells were considered lower bounds and underestimates.

This clonotype showed up just a few times. No antigen is known for it. No much larger clone exists at a distance of one base, and base qualities are not known. Donors were about 36 systemically healthy Caucasian individuals from Russia aged roughly 6 to 90 years. Approximately 9.3 milliliters of peripheral blood were drawn from each donor into EDTA-treated Vacutainer tubes. PBMCs were isolated by Ficoll-Paque density-gradient centrifugation, with at least 6 million obtained per sample. Total RNA, at least 5 micrograms per sample, was extracted from PBMCs with Trizol reagent. For every donor, flow cytometry on a PBMC aliquot measured the percentage of naive CD45RAhigh/CD27high T cells. Reading the germline V gene gives CDR1 SGHTA and CDR2 FQGNSA. From the cysteine through the phenylalanine, the CDR3 covers 13 amino acids. Here the CDR3 DNA is all that survives: 39 bases in frame from base 1. Trimming at the junction amounts to 1 base on V and 4 bases on J, and the germline ends lie 5 bases apart.

Library preparation was by 5' RACE. A second PCR of about 7 to 12 cycles was performed with a sample-barcoded 5' primer and a J-beta primer mix. A unique molecular identifier was introduced onto each TCR beta cDNA molecule by a template-switch 5' adaptor carrying 12 random nucleotides. At least 2.5 million CDR3-containing paired-end reads were obtained from each sample. All of the RNA was converted into first-strand cDNA using the Mint cDNA synthesis kit, with a TRBC-specific oligonucleotide serving as the primer. After uracil-DNA glycosylase treatment, a first 18-cycle PCR used universal primers M1SS and BC2_uni_R on all cDNA. Regarding the original processing steps: Each sample was normalized by randomly selecting 1 million high-quality reads, each carrying a distinct molecular identifier. Reads sharing molecular identifiers were discarded rather than binned into consensus sequences. CDR3 identification, clonotype clustering and error correction used MiTCR with a Q25 quality threshold and the strictest error-elimination algorithm. A nonparametric unseen species model using Euler transformation provided a lower-bound estimate of total TCR beta diversity. TCRdb trimmed public reads at Q25 via fastp, called clones via MiXCR and kept in-frame beta chains. Entries that share a CDR3 protein sequence are merged under the most common genes and DNA. The V and J calls were not made by the authors but by TCRdb's processing. This sample lists fewer than 2,000,000 distinct CDR3 sequences; about two fifths were detected once. The top ten clonotypes cover 23% of the sample.

This receptor chain uses TRBV7-2 and TRBJ1-5; the D gene identity is not certain. The sequenced material came from blood. This clonotype was sampled from a human donor in good health. The CDR3 sequence is CASSLDQNQPQHF. The sequenced DNA is TGTGCCAGCAGCTTAGACCAAAATCAGCCCCAGCATTTT.